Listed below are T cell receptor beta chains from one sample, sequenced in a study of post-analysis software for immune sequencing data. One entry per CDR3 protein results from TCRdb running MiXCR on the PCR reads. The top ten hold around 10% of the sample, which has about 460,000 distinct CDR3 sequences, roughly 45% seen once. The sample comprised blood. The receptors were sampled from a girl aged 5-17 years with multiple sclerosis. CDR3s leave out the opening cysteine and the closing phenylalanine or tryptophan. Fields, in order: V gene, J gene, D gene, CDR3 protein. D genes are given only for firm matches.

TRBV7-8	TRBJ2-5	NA	ASSFTAYQETQY
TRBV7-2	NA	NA	ASILRTEQY
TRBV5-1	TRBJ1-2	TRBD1	ASSLETGWGYT
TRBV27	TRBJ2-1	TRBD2	ASSPRLAGGSSYNGQF
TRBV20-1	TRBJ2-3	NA	SAIRTGGDTQY
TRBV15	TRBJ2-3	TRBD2	ATSRLAGASTDTQY
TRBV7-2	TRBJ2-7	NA	ASSLGPQVLSYEQY
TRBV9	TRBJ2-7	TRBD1	ASSVEAGGPYERY
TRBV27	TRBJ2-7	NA	ASSLTGQVYEQY
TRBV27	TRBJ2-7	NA	ASSPRVLLSSYEQY
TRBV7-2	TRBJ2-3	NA	ASSSSGTRYDTQY
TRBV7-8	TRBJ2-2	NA	ASSPVGGRALPGELF
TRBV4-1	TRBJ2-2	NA	ASSQDRSYRSSGELF
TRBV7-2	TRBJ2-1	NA	AGSWGDSSYNEQF
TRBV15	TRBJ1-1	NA	ATGRGESLNTEAF
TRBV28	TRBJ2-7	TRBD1	AGSLGATGGLVYEQY
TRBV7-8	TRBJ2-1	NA	ASRITSPYNEQF
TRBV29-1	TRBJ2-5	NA	SVDPTGNQETQY
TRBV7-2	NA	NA	ASSFQGLGETQY
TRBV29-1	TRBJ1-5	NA	SAPRPGDHSNQPQH
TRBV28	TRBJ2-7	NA	ASRVPGKTYEQY
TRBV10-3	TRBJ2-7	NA	AISESGSHEQY
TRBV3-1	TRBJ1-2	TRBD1	ASQPRGQGNYGYT
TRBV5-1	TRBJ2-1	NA	ASSLGQGSSYNEQF
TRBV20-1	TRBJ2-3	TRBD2	SAPWTSGRMDTQY
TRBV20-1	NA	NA	SARDSQATYEQY
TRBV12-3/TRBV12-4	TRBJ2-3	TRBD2	ASSHGTSGSTDTQY
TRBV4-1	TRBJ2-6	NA	ASSQDPQRSGANVLT
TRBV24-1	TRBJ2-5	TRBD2	ATSLGLAGGETQY
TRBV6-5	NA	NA	ASSYRGSTYEQY
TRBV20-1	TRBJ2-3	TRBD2	SAQGLAGGRDTQY
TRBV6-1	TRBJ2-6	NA	ASSLRDTAVPGANVLT
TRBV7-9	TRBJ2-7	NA	VSSLEYGEQY
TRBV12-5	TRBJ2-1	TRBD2	ASGFSRSGRTYNEQF
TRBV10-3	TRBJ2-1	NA	AISESWGNNEQF
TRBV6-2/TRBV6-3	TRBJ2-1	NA	ASSYEYSRGYGEQF
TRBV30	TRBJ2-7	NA	AWSVGYSEQY
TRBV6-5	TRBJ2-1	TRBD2	ASSYRGSGTDEQF
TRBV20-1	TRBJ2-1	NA	SAGGKNNEQF
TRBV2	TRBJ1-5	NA	ASSEWGGNQPQH
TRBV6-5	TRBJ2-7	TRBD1	ASTPGQGGHYEQY
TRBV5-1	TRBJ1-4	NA	ASSADSYSNEKLF
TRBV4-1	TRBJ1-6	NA	ASSQEKGRDSPLH
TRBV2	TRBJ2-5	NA	ASNPDGGLETQY
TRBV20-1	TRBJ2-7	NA	SARGPGADEQY
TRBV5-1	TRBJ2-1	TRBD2	ASSRDYSYNEQF
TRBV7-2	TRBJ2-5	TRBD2	ASSLSGEGETQY
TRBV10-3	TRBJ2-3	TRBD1	ATSTGDTQY
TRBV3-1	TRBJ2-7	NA	ASSQGFGASSYEQY
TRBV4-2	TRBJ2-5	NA	ASSPSDGAYQETQY
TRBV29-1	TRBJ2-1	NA	SVLGGDYNEQF
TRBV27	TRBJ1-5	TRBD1	ASSLLRDRGWNQPQH
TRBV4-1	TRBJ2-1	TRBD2	ASSQEWTSGRAPYNEQF
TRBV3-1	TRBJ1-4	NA	ASSQVGRNEKLF
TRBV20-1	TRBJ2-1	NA	SGSSSLVGEQF
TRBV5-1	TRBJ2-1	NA	ASSPEGGPYNEQF
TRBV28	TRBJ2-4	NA	ASTLPGVDIQY
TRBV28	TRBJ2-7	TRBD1	ASSPPTGTEPYEQY
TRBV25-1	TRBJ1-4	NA	ASSLDGYNEKLF